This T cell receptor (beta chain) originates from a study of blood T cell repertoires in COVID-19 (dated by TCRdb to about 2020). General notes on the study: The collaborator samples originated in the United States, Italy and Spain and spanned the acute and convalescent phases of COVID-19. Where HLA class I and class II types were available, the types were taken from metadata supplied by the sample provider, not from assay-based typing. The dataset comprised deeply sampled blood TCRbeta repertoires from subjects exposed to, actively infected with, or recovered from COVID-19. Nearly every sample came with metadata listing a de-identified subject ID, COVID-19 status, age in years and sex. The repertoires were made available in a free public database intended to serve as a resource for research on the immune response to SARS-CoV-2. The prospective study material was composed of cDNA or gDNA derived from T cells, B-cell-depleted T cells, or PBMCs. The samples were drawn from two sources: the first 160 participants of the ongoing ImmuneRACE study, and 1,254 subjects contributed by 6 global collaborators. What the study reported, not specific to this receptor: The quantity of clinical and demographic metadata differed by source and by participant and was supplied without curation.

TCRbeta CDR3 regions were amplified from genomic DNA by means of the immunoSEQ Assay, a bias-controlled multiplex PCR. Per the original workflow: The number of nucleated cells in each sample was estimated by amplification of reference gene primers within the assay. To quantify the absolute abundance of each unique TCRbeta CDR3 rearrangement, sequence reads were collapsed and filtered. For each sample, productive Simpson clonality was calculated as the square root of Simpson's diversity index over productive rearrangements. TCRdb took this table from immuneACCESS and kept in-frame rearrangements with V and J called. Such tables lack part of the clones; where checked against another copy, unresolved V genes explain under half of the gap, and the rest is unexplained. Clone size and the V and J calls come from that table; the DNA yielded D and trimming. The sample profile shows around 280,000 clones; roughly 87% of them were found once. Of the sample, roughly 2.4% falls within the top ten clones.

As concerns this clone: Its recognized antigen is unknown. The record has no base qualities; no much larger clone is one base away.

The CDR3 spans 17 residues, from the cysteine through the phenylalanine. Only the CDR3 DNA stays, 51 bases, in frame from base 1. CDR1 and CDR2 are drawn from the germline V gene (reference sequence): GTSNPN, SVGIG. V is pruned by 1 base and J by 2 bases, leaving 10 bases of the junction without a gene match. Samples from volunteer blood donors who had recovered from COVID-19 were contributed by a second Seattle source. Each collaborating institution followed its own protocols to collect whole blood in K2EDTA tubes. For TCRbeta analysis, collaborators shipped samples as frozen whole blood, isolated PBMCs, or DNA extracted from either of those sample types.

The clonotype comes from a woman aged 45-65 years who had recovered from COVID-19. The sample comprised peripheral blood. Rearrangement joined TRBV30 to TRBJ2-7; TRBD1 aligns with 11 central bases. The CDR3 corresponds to CAWSGSFSDRGPYEQYF. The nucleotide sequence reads TGTGCCTGGAGTGGTTCTTTCTCGGACAGGGGGCCCTACGAGCAGTACTTC.